This TCR beta chain derives from a study of blood T cell repertoires in COVID-19. Sequenced by immunoSEQ multiplex PCR; TCRdb stores in-frame clones only, minus some. The table lists over 150,000 clones, about 80% of them singletons. Germline V gene sequence: CDR1 KGHSH, CDR2 LQKENI. V was trimmed by 3 bases and J by 4 bases, leaving 10 bases between them. The CDR3 has 13 residues. This rearrangement joins TRBV18 to TRBJ2-7; possible D gene TRBD2, 5 bases. The receptor comes from a man aged 45-65 years who had recovered from COVID-19. Material for sequencing was PBMCs or T cells enriched from blood (not recorded which). The DNA for the CDR3 is TGTGCCAGCTCACCGAGCGGCGGATACGAGCAGTACTTC. This translates into CASSPSGGYEQYF.